The rows below give T cell receptor beta chains drawn from one sample of a study of cytotoxic CD8 clonotypes in ibrutinib-treated CLL. Sequencing used immunoSEQ multiplex PCR; TCRdb keeps in-frame clones, though not all of them. Of about 130,000 clones listed, 80% to 90% were seen once; the top ten hold around 2%. Sample: PBMCs, taken after 24 months of ibrutinib treatment. Receptors were obtained from a human donor with chronic lymphocytic leukemia. Both conserved end residues are part of each CDR3. D genes are given only for firm matches. Only some rows state a clone size, as once, few, many or a class for expanded clones.

abundance: .
len: 18
j_gene: TRBJ2-6
v_gene: TRBV28
d_gene: TRBD2
CDR3nt: TGTGCCAGTTACTCCGGGGGGGCGCCTCGATCTGGGGCCAACGTCCTGACTTTC
CDR3aa: CASYSGGAPRSGANVLTF

abundance: once
len: 15
j_gene: TRBJ1-2
v_gene: TRBV18
d_gene: .
CDR3nt: TGTGCCAGCTCACCGAGTCAGGACCTTAACTATGGCTACACCTTC
CDR3aa: CASSPSQDLNYGYTF

abundance: .
len: 12
j_gene: TRBJ1-2
v_gene: TRBV7-2
d_gene: .
CDR3nt: TGTGCCAGCAGCACCGTAGACTATGGCTACACCTTC
CDR3aa: CASSTVDYGYTF

abundance: .
len: 15
j_gene: TRBJ2-1
v_gene: TRBV7-8
d_gene: .
CDR3nt: TGTGCCAGCAGCTTGGCACAAGGGAGCTACAATGAGCAGTTCTTC
CDR3aa: CASSLAQGSYNEQFF

abundance: .
len: 15
j_gene: TRBJ2-7
v_gene: TRBV2
d_gene: TRBD2
CDR3nt: TGTGCCAGCAGTGAAAGGATAGCGGGGGGTTACGAGCAGTACTTC
CDR3aa: CASSERIAGGYEQYF

abundance: .
len: 13
j_gene: TRBJ1-1
v_gene: TRBV27
d_gene: .
CDR3nt: TGTGCCAGCAGGATCAGCGGGGACACTGAAGCTTTCTTT
CDR3aa: CASRISGDTEAFF

abundance: .
len: 13
j_gene: TRBJ2-1
v_gene: TRBV7-2
d_gene: .
CDR3nt: TGTGCCAGCAGCCCAGAGGTCCGCAATGAGCAGTTCTTC
CDR3aa: CASSPEVRNEQFF

abundance: .
len: 15
j_gene: TRBJ1-1
v_gene: TRBV28
d_gene: .
CDR3nt: TGTGCCAGCAGTCCCGGGGGGAACCGGAACACTGAAGCTTTCTTT
CDR3aa: CASSPGGNRNTEAFF

abundance: .
len: 11
j_gene: TRBJ2-2
v_gene: TRBV28
d_gene: .
CDR3nt: TGTGCCGTTGCAAGCACCGGGGAGCTGTTTTTT
CDR3aa: CAVASTGELFF

abundance: once
len: 15
j_gene: TRBJ2-2
v_gene: TRBV7-9
d_gene: .
CDR3nt: TGTGCCAGCAGCCACTGGAGTTTCGGCACCGGGGAGCTGTTTTTT
CDR3aa: CASSHWSFGTGELFF

abundance: .
len: 13
j_gene: TRBJ1-6
v_gene: TRBV28
d_gene: .
CDR3nt: TGTGCGACCGCCCAGGTCTATAATTCACCCCTCCACTTT
CDR3aa: CATAQVYNSPLHF

abundance: .
len: 15
j_gene: TRBJ2-3
v_gene: TRBV5-4
d_gene: TRBD2
CDR3nt: TGTGCCAGCAGCCCCTCTAGCGGACTCACAGATACGCAGTATTTT
CDR3aa: CASSPSSGLTDTQYF

abundance: .
len: 10
j_gene: TRBJ2-7
v_gene: TRBV20-1
d_gene: .
CDR3nt: TGCAGTGCTCGAATCCAGCAGCAGTACTTC
CDR3aa: CSARIQQQYF

abundance: .
len: 16
j_gene: TRBJ1-3
v_gene: TRBV5-8
d_gene: .
CDR3nt: TGTGCCAGCAGCTTACCCCAGACAGGAACTGGAAACACCATATATTTT
CDR3aa: CASSLPQTGTGNTIYF

abundance: .
len: 16
j_gene: TRBJ2-1
v_gene: TRBV27
d_gene: TRBD1
CDR3nt: TGTGCCAGCAGTCCCGGCGCAGGGGGCTCCTACAATGAGCAGTTCTTC
CDR3aa: CASSPGAGGSYNEQFF

abundance: .
len: 20
j_gene: TRBJ2-2
v_gene: TRBV5-1
d_gene: TRBD2
CDR3nt: TGCGCCAGCAGTCCTATCGGGACTAGCGGGGGGGCGGAAAACACCGGGGAGCTGTTTTTT
CDR3aa: CASSPIGTSGGAENTGELFF

abundance: .
len: 15
j_gene: TRBJ2-1
v_gene: TRBV4-1
d_gene: TRBD2
CDR3nt: TGCGCCAGCAGCTTGCTAGCGGGGGGGAACAATGAGCAGTTCTTC
CDR3aa: CASSLLAGGNNEQFF

abundance: .
len: 15
j_gene: TRBJ2-5
v_gene: TRBV27
d_gene: .
CDR3nt: TGTGCCAGCAGTGACCGACGGGACTTCCAAGAGACCCAGTACTTC
CDR3aa: CASSDRRDFQETQYF

abundance: .
len: 15
j_gene: TRBJ2-7
v_gene: TRBV9
d_gene: .
CDR3nt: TGTGCCAGCAGCGTAGAGGGTAGGAGGTCCGGCGAGCAGTACTTC
CDR3aa: CASSVEGRRSGEQYF

abundance: .
len: 18
j_gene: TRBJ1-5
v_gene: TRBV7-9
d_gene: .
CDR3nt: TGTGCCAGCAGCTCGGATACCCAGGGAGGGTATAGCAATCAGCCCCAGCATTTT
CDR3aa: CASSSDTQGGYSNQPQHF

abundance: .
len: 15
j_gene: TRBJ2-3
v_gene: TRBV10-3
d_gene: .
CDR3nt: TGTGCCATCAGTGAGGGGCGACGGGACACAGATACGCAGTATTTT
CDR3aa: CAISEGRRDTDTQYF

abundance: .
len: 19
j_gene: TRBJ2-3
v_gene: TRBV7-2
d_gene: TRBD2
CDR3nt: TGTGCCAGCAGCTTAGGACTAGCGGGAGGTGGGTCCAACACAGATACGCAGTATTTT
CDR3aa: CASSLGLAGGGSNTDTQYF

abundance: .
len: 12
j_gene: TRBJ2-7
v_gene: TRBV28
d_gene: .
CDR3nt: TGTGCCAGCAGTTTACCCAGCTACGAGCAGTACTTC
CDR3aa: CASSLPSYEQYF

abundance: .
len: 12
j_gene: TRBJ2-5
v_gene: TRBV27
d_gene: .
CDR3nt: TGTGCCAGCAGTTTTAGGATTGAGACCCATTACTTC
CDR3aa: CASSFRIETHYF

abundance: .
len: 13
j_gene: TRBJ2-5
v_gene: TRBV4-2
d_gene: .
CDR3nt: TGTGCCAGCAGCCAAGATCTGCGTGAGACCCAGTACTTC
CDR3aa: CASSQDLRETQYF

abundance: .
len: 15
j_gene: TRBJ2-5
v_gene: TRBV5-1
d_gene: .
CDR3nt: TGCGCCAGCAGGCAGAGCGACTACGTCCAAGAGACCCAGTACTTC
CDR3aa: CASRQSDYVQETQYF

abundance: .
len: 15
j_gene: TRBJ2-1
v_gene: TRBV7-2
d_gene: .
CDR3nt: TGTGCCAGCAGCTTAGAGGCAGGGAGATACAATGAGCAGTTCTTC
CDR3aa: CASSLEAGRYNEQFF

abundance: .
len: 13
j_gene: TRBJ2-2
v_gene: TRBV5-1
d_gene: .
CDR3nt: TGCGCCAGCAGCTTGGAAGTTCTTGGGGAGCTGTTTTTT
CDR3aa: CASSLEVLGELFF

abundance: .
len: 13
j_gene: TRBJ2-1
v_gene: TRBV4-3
d_gene: .
CDR3nt: TGCGCCAGCAGCCAACGGCGTGGAGGACTGCAGTTCTTC
CDR3aa: CASSQRRGGLQFF

abundance: .
len: 13
j_gene: TRBJ2-1
v_gene: TRBV11-2
d_gene: .
CDR3nt: TGTGCCAGCAGCTTAGGAAGGAAGAATGAGCAGTTCTTC
CDR3aa: CASSLGRKNEQFF

abundance: .
len: 12
j_gene: TRBJ1-3
v_gene: TRBV6-6
d_gene: .
CDR3nt: TGTGCCAGCCGGACGGATGGAAACACCATATATTTT
CDR3aa: CASRTDGNTIYF

abundance: .
len: 14
j_gene: TRBJ2-2
v_gene: TRBV5-8
d_gene: .
CDR3nt: TGTGCCAGCAGCTTGCGGACGGAGACCGGGGAGCTGTTTTTT
CDR3aa: CASSLRTETGELFF

abundance: .
len: 15
j_gene: TRBJ1-3
v_gene: TRBV19
d_gene: TRBD1
CDR3nt: TGTGCCAGTAGCACACGGGACAGGGCAGGAAACACCATATATTTT
CDR3aa: CASSTRDRAGNTIYF

abundance: .
len: 12
j_gene: TRBJ1-1
v_gene: TRBV19
d_gene: .
CDR3nt: TGTGCCAGTGGACAGAGGAACACTGAAGCTTTCTTT
CDR3aa: CASGQRNTEAFF

abundance: .
len: 15
j_gene: TRBJ2-3
v_gene: TRBV18
d_gene: TRBD1
CDR3nt: TGTGCCAGCTCACCTTGGGACAGCAAAACAGATACGCAGTATTTT
CDR3aa: CASSPWDSKTDTQYF

abundance: .
len: 14
j_gene: TRBJ2-5
v_gene: TRBV5-1
d_gene: .
CDR3nt: TGCGCCAGCAGCTTGGGAGGAGGGAAAGAGGCCCAGTACTTC
CDR3aa: CASSLGGGKEAQYF

abundance: .
len: 15
j_gene: TRBJ1-5
v_gene: TRBV28
d_gene: .
CDR3nt: TGTGCCAGCAGTTTAGGGATGCGCGGCAATCAGCCCCAGCATTTT
CDR3aa: CASSLGMRGNQPQHF

abundance: .
len: 17
j_gene: TRBJ1-1
v_gene: TRBV21-1
d_gene: .
CDR3nt: TGTGCCAGCAGCAAAAAAAGGGATTGGGAGCACACCACTGAAGCTTTCTTT
CDR3aa: CASSKKRDWEHTTEAFF

abundance: .
len: 14
j_gene: TRBJ2-2
v_gene: TRBV27
d_gene: .
CDR3nt: TGTGCCAGCAGTTTGGACAGGAACACCGGGGAGCTGTTTTTT
CDR3aa: CASSLDRNTGELFF

abundance: .
len: 14
j_gene: TRBJ2-3
v_gene: TRBV6-4
d_gene: .
CDR3nt: TGTGCCAGCAGTGAGGGCGTGTCCACAGATACGCAGTATTTT
CDR3aa: CASSEGVSTDTQYF

abundance: once
len: 12
j_gene: TRBJ1-2
v_gene: TRBV18
d_gene: .
CDR3nt: TGTGCCAGCTCAGCAGACAGATGGGGCTACACCTTC
CDR3aa: CASSADRWGYTF

abundance: .
len: 14
j_gene: TRBJ1-5
v_gene: TRBV5-1
d_gene: TRBD1
CDR3nt: TGCGCCAGCAGCTTAAGGCCAGGGGGACAGCCCCAGCATTTT
CDR3aa: CASSLRPGGQPQHF

abundance: .
len: 14
j_gene: TRBJ1-1
v_gene: TRBV7-8
d_gene: .
CDR3nt: TGTGCCAGCAGCTTAGATATGGGAAACACTGAAGCTTTCTTT
CDR3aa: CASSLDMGNTEAFF

abundance: .
len: 13
j_gene: TRBJ1-1
v_gene: TRBV6-4
d_gene: .
CDR3nt: TGTGCCAGCAGTTTACAGGGTAACACTGAAGCTTTCTTT
CDR3aa: CASSLQGNTEAFF

abundance: many
len: 16
j_gene: TRBJ1-4
v_gene: TRBV6-4
d_gene: .
CDR3nt: TGTGCCAGCAGTGACGGACGGGCAGTGTTTAATGAAAAACTGTTTTTT
CDR3aa: CASSDGRAVFNEKLFF

abundance: .
len: 15
j_gene: TRBJ1-1
v_gene: TRBV7-2
d_gene: TRBD1
CDR3nt: TGTGCCAGCAGCCTGGGACAGGCGAAAAACACTGAAGCTTTCTTT
CDR3aa: CASSLGQAKNTEAFF

abundance: .
len: 14
j_gene: TRBJ2-5
v_gene: TRBV29-1
d_gene: TRBD2
CDR3nt: TGCAGCGTCTTACTAGCGGGCGCACAAGAGACCCAGTACTTC
CDR3aa: CSVLLAGAQETQYF

abundance: .
len: 18
j_gene: TRBJ1-3
v_gene: TRBV27
d_gene: TRBD1
CDR3nt: TGTGCCAGCAGTCCGGGACAGGAGGCTGAATACTTGGGAAACACCATATATTTT
CDR3aa: CASSPGQEAEYLGNTIYF

abundance: .
len: 16
j_gene: TRBJ1-2
v_gene: TRBV7-3
d_gene: TRBD1
CDR3nt: TGTGCCAGCAGCGCAAGGACAGGGGGGTCAAACTATGGCTACACCTTC
CDR3aa: CASSARTGGSNYGYTF

abundance: .
len: 15
j_gene: TRBJ1-1
v_gene: TRBV11-1
d_gene: .
CDR3nt: TGTGCCAGCAGCTTGTTCGGCTTGGGTCTCACTGAAGCTTTCTTT
CDR3aa: CASSLFGLGLTEAFF

abundance: .
len: 13
j_gene: TRBJ1-2
v_gene: TRBV2
d_gene: .
CDR3nt: TGTGCCAGCAGTGAAGAACGGGCGGCAGGCTACACCTTC
CDR3aa: CASSEERAAGYTF

abundance: .
len: 15
j_gene: TRBJ2-3
v_gene: TRBV5-1
d_gene: .
CDR3nt: TGCGCCAGCAGCTTGACTCCCCCACCCCCGGATACGCAGTATTTT
CDR3aa: CASSLTPPPPDTQYF

abundance: .
len: 14
j_gene: TRBJ1-6
v_gene: TRBV7-2
d_gene: .
CDR3nt: TGTGCCAGCAGCGCGCAGGGTTATAATTCACCCCTCCACTTT
CDR3aa: CASSAQGYNSPLHF

abundance: once
len: 14
j_gene: TRBJ1-5
v_gene: TRBV28
d_gene: .
CDR3nt: TGTGCCAGCCTTTCGGACAGCATGAATCAGCCCCAGCATTTT
CDR3aa: CASLSDSMNQPQHF